This T cell receptor (beta chain) was obtained from a study of T cells in Graves' hyperthyroidism and ophthalmopathy. RNA transcripts provided the source from which TCR beta CDR3 regions were amplified. The HTBI set primed first-round TCR CDR3 RT-PCR. TCRdb re-derived calls from the multiplex PCR reads in MiXCR, one entry per CDR3 protein. The sample records hundreds of thousands of distinct CDR3 sequences, 46% being singletons. Details on this clonotype: The antigen is undetermined.

The CDR3 covers 12 residues. The V and J ends lost 4 bases and 12 bases respectively, with 13 bases between them. CDR1 is ENHRY and CDR2 is SYGVKD in the germline V gene. The study's findings and limits: The model anticipated ophthalmopathy a median about 7 months pre-onset. Blood also carried most thyroid clonotypes expanded above 0.001.

The gene calls are TRBV10-3 and TRBJ1-5; D is unresolved. The sequence came from a young woman with Graves' hyperthyroidism. Sequencing was carried out using peripheral blood or thyroid tissue (not recorded which). The CDR3 DNA reads TGTGCCATCAGTGGGGCCGGAGCGGACCAGCATTTT. Translating it yields CAISGAGADQHF.